This T cell receptor beta chain was retrieved from a study of blood T cell repertoires in COVID-19. The data were produced by immunoSEQ multiplex PCR, yet TCRdb's version contains in-frame clones alone and is incomplete. The data contain about 75,000 clones, around 79% of them singletons. This CDR3 is built from 12 residues. V lost 1 base to trimming and J lost 5 bases, with 5 bases between them. Germline V gives CDR1 LNHNV, CDR2 YYDKDF (reference sequence). The chain uses TRBV15 and TRBJ2-5; maybe TRBD2 (5 bases). Material: peripheral blood. The clonotype comes from a woman aged 80 or older with active or convalescent COVID-19. CDR3 coding DNA: TGTGCCACCAGCAGAGGGGAGGAGACCCAGTACTTC. Encoded protein: CATSRGEETQYF.